The subject of this entry is one T cell receptor (beta chain). Its target is not known. The study ran its PCR with 60 Vbeta and 13 Jbeta primers. Data came from immunoSEQ multiplex PCR; TCRdb stores just in-frame clones and leaves some out. The sample holds about 120,000 clones, around two thirds seen once. Nominal health characterized the donors when sampled, though unrecorded immune exposures were likely. This specimen comes from a study of cytomegalovirus exposure and HLA in healthy donors. Overall study results and limits: Certain sequence variants were highly shared and formed a cluster, and this cluster was likely a sequencing artifact.

This CDR3 has 14 residues. V lost 4 bases and J 0 bases, leaving 10 bases between the germline ends. Germline CDR1 reads SGHDN; CDR2 reads FVKESK. V is TRBV14 and J is TRBJ2-7; D may be TRBD1 (6 bases). The receptor's source is a middle-aged woman in good health and CMV-seropositive. Sequenced: PBMCs. CDR3 amino acids: CASSPWDTSYEQYF. The CDR3 coding sequence is TGTGCCAGCAGCCCGTGGGACACCTCCTACGAGCAGTACTTC.